This T cell receptor (beta chain) was documented in a study of cytomegalovirus exposure and HLA in healthy donors. On the study more broadly: A previous analysis identified 100 million to 120 million unique TCR beta sequences derived from some 170 million T cells. Overall study results and limits: Most TCR sequences showed up rarely, but some public TCRs showed up in many donors. A highly shared variant cluster was judged a likely technical artifact.

A note on this clone: Its antigen is undetermined.

PCR used 60 Vbeta primers and 13 Jbeta primers. This table comes from immunoSEQ multiplex PCR, and its TCRdb copy is limited to in-frame clones, with some not included. The repertoire holds about 160,000 clones, with about four fifths as singletons. This CDR3 contains 12 residues. This rearrangement joins TRBV21-1 to TRBJ2-1; the DNA was not compared with TRBD1, the D call given in the table. TRBV21-1 corresponds to a pseudogene. This TCR came from a male donor in good health and CMV-seropositive. Sequencing input: PBMCs. CDR3 sequence reads: CASSKGANEQFF. The DNA for the CDR3 is TGTGCCAGCAGCAAAGGGGCGAATGAGCAGTTCTTC.